This TCR beta chain was recovered during a study of cytomegalovirus exposure and HLA in healthy donors. The PCR made use of 60 Vbeta and 13 Jbeta primers. Produced via immunoSEQ multiplex PCR; TCRdb's table is partial and in-frame only. The table shows under 200,000 clones, with over 60% occurring only once. Study results and limitations: Relative to the roughly 700-donor mean, N-insertions were reportedly fewer in an Asian-associated ancestry cluster in a later analysis. A list of about 160 TCR beta chains associated with cytomegalovirus was given. Upon later analysis, HLA-associated TCR beta chains proved more clonally expanded than other, equally common chains.

As regards this clone: Its specificity is not known.

Per germline, CDR1 SGHTA and CDR2 FQGTGA. V was cut by 1 base and J by 9 bases, with 16 bases left in between. The CDR3 length is 15 residues. The sample consisted of PBMCs. The gene calls are TRBV7-3 and TRBJ2-4; weak D call: TRBD2 (7 bases). The sequence derives from a woman aged 30 to 39 in good health and CMV-seronegative. The CDR3 protein is CASSLKPRGGGIQYF. The DNA of the CDR3 is TGTGCCAGCAGCTTAAAGCCCAGGGGAGGGGGCATTCAGTACTTC.